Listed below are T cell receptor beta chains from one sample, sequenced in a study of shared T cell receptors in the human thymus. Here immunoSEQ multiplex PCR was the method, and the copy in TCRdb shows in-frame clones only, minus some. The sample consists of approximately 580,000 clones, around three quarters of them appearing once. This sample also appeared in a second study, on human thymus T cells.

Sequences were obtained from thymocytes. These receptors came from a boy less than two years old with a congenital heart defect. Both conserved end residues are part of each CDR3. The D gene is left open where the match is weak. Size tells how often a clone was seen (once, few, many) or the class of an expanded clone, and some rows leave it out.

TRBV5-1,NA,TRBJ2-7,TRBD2,CASSGGVREGLYEQYF,TGCGCCAGCAGCGGGGGTGTTCGGGAGGGCCTTTACGAGCAGTACTTC
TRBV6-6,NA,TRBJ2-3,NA,CASSYSGMTDTQYF,TGTGCCAGCAGTTATTCGGGAATGACAGATACGCAGTATTTT
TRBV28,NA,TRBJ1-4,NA,CASSPGHQEKLFF,TGTGCCAGCAGTCCGGGACACCAGGAAAAACTGTTTTTT
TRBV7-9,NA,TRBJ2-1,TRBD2,CASSPDLAGGLAGEQFF,TGTGCCAGCAGCCCCGACCTAGCGGGAGGGCTGGCTGGTGAGCAGTTCTTC
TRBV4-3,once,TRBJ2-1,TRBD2,CASSFLTSGTRNEQFF,TGCGCCAGCAGCTTTTTGACTAGCGGGACTAGAAATGAGCAGTTCTTC
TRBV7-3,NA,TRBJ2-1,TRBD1,CASSGKTGKNEQFF,TGTGCCAGCAGCGGTAAGACAGGGAAGAATGAGCAGTTCTTC
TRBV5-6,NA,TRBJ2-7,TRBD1,CASSRGQGGNEQYF,TGTGCCAGCAGCAGAGGACAGGGTGGCAACGAGCAGTACTTC
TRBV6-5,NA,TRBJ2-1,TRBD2,CASRATGLGNNEQFF,TGTGCCAGCAGAGCTACGGGACTAGGGAACAATGAGCAGTTCTTC
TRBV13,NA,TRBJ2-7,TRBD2,CASSSPRTSGSYEQYF,TGTGCCAGCAGCTCCCCACGGACTAGCGGTTCCTACGAGCAGTACTTC
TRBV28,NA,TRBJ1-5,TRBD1,CASSSSDRANQPQHF,TGTGCCAGCAGTTCCTCCGACAGGGCCAATCAGCCCCAGCATTTT
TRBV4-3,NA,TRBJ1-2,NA,CASSQDYNYGYTF,TGCGCCAGCAGCCAAGATTATAACTATGGCTACACCTTC